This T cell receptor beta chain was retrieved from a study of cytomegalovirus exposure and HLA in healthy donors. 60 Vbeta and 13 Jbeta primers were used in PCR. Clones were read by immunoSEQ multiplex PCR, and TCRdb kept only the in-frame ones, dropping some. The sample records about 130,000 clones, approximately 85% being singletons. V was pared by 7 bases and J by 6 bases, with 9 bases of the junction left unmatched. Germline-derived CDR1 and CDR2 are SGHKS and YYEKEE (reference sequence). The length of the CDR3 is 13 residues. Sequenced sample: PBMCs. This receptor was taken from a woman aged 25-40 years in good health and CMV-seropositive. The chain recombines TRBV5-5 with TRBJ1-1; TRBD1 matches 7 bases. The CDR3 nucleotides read TGTGCCAGCGGCAGACAGGGTATGGCTGAAGCTTTCTTT. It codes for CASGRQGMAEAFF.